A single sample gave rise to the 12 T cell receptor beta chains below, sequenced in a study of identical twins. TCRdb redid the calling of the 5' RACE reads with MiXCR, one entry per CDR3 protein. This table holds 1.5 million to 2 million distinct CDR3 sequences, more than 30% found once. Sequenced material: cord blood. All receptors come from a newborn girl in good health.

CDR3 loop: CASSQELDWDNTQYF. Here the CDR3 DNA reads TGTGCCAGCAGCCAGGAGCTCGATTGGGACAATACGCAGTATTTT. The rearrangement uses TRBV3-1 and TRBJ2-3, with D perhaps TRBD1 (6 bases). The V gene lost 3 bases and the J gene lost 7 bases, with 17 bases spanning the gap. CDR1 is LGHDT and CDR2 is YNNKEL in the germline V gene (reference sequence). The CDR3 runs 15 residues.

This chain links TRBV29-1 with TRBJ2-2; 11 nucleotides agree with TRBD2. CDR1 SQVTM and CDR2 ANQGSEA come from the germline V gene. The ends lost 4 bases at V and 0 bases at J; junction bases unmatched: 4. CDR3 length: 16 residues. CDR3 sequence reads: CSVGRTSGPNTGELFF. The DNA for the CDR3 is TGCAGCGTTGGGAGGACTAGCGGGCCGAACACCGGGGAGCTGTTTTTT.

As DNA, the CDR3 is TGTGCCAGCAGCCGAACTAGCCTCCTTCAGTATTTT. Amino acids: CASSRTSLLQYF. This chain links TRBV5-6 with TRBJ2-3, with a weak D call TRBD2 (6 bases). Germline assignment: CDR1 SGHDT and CDR2 YYEEEE. The CDR3 is made up of 12 amino acids. V was shortened by 4 bases and J by 12 bases, with 15 bases between the two germline ends.

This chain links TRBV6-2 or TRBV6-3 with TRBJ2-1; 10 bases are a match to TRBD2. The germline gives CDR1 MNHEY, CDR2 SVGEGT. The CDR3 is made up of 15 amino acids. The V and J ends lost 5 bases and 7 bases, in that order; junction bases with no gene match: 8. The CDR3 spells CASSLAGERVNEQFF. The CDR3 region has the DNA TGTGCCAGCAGTCTAGCGGGAGAGAGGGTTAATGAGCAGTTCTTC.

The CDR3 DNA reads as TGTGCCAGCAGCTCTAGCGGGAGGTCCCGTTGGTACAATGAGCAGTTCTTC. Amino acid sequence: CASSSSGRSRWYNEQFF. The chain combines TRBV7-2 with TRBJ2-1, with 11 bases lining up with TRBD2. Trimming cost V 4 bases and J 4 bases; bases outside gene matches: 9. This CDR3 region has 17 residues. Looked up from germline, CDR1 is SGHTA and CDR2 is FQGNSA.

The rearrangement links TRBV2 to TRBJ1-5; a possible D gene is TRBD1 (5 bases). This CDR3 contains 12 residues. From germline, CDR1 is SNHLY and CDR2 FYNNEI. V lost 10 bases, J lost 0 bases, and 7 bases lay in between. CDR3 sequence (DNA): TGTGCCACCGGGACTAGCAATCAGCCCCAGCATTTT. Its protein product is CATGTSNQPQHF.

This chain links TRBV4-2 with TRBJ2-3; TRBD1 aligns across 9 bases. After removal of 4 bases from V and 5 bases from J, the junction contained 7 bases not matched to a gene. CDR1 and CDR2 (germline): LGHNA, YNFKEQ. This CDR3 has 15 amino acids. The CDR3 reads CASSPRDRAGDTQYF. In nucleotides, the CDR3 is TGTGCCAGCAGCCCCCGGGACAGGGCTGGAGATACGCAGTATTTT.

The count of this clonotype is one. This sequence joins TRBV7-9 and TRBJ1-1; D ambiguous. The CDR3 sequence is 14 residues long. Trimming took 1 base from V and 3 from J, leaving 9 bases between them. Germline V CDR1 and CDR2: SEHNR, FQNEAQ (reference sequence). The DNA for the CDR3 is TGTGCCAGCAGCTTAGATTTTGTGGACACTGAAGCTTTCTTT. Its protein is CASSLDFVDTEAFF.

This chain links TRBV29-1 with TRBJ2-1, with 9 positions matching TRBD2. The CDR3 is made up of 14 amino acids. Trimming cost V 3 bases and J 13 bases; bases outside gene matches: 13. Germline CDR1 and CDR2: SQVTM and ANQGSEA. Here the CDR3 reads CSVDPTSGGETQFF. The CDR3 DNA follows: TGCAGCGTTGACCCGACTAGCGGAGGGGAGACCCAGTTCTTC.

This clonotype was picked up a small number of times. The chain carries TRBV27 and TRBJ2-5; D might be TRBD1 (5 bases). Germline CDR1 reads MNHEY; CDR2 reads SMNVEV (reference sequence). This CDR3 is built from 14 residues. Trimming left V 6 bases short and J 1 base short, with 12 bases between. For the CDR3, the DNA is TGTGCCAGCAGCTTGACAGTCGGCCAAGAGACCCAGTACTTC. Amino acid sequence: CASSLTVGQETQYF.

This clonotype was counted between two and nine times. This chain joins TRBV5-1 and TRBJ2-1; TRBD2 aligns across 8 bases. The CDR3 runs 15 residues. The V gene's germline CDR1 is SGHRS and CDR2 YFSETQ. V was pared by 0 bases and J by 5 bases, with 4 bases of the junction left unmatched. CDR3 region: CASSLARGGDNEQFF. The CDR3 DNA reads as TGCGCCAGCAGCTTGGCTCGGGGGGGTGACAATGAGCAGTTCTTC.

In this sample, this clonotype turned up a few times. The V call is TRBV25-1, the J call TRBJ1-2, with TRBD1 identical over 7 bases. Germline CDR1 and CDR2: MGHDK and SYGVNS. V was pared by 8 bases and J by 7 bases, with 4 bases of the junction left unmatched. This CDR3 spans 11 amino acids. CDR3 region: CASFWTGGYTF. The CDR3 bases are TGTGCCAGCTTCTGGACAGGTGGCTACACCTTC.